The 12 T cell receptor beta chains reported below all come from one sample, sequenced in a study of tumor-infiltrating lymphocytes in localized non-small cell lung cancer. Data came from immunoSEQ multiplex PCR; TCRdb stores just in-frame clones and leaves some out. The table lists some 15,000 clones, roughly 43% of them singletons, with roughly a sixth in the top ten. Sample: lung tumor tissue. The receptors derive from a human donor with non-small cell lung cancer.

This clone was observed at least ten times. This rearrangement joins TRBV4-3 to TRBJ1-1; TRBD1 matches at 7 bases. J gave up 4 bases and V 4 bases, and 9 bases lay outside the gene matches. This CDR3 is built from 15 residues. In germline, CDR1 is LGHNA, CDR2 YSLEER. The CDR3 region has the DNA TGCGCCAGCAGCCGAAGACAGGGCGATGGCACTGAAGCTTTCTTT. Its protein is CASSRRQGDGTEAFF.

In regard to this clone: A junction end diverges from the germline sequence, so it may reflect a read error. The CDR3 loop reads CASSYSGDTEAFF. The CDR3 DNA sequence: TGTGCCAGCAGTTACTCGGGGGACACTGAAGCTTTCTTT. This chain uses TRBV10-3 with TRBJ1-1, with a tentative D call TRBD1 (5 bases). Germline loops: CDR1 ENHRY, CDR2 SYGVKD. This CDR3 comprises 13 residues.

A note on this clone: This sample includes further DNA sequences coding for the same CDR3. The chain combines TRBV6-4 with TRBJ1-2; weak D call: TRBD1 (5 bases). Trimming left V 2 bases short and J 7 bases short, with 11 bases between. Germline V gene data show CDR1 as MRHNA and CDR2 as SNTAGT. The CDR3 covers 13 residues. The CDR3 is CASSDQGSGGYTF. The CDR3 DNA reads TGTGCCAGCAGTGACCAGGGTTCTGGTGGCTACACCTTC.

The V and J genes are TRBV7-3 and TRBJ1-1; D unresolved. V was clipped by 5 bases and J by 0 bases, with 13 bases between them. The CDR3 is 15 residues long. Germline CDR1 and CDR2: SGHTA and FQGTGA. The CDR3 bases are TGTGCCAGCAGCGAAGAAGGGATAATGAACACTGAAGCTTTCTTT. It codes for CASSEEGIMNTEAFF.

CDR3 residues: CASRSRAGGRREQYF. The CDR3 DNA reads TGTGCCAGCAGATCACGAGCGGGGGGTCGGCGGGAGCAGTACTTC. The chain uses TRBV28 and TRBJ2-7; 9 bases align to TRBD2. The CDR3 has 15 amino acids. J gave up 7 bases and V 6 bases, and 13 bases lay outside the gene matches. Germline V gene lookup returns CDR1 MDHEN and CDR2 SYDVKM. Based on the CDR3 plus reference TRBV28 and TRBJ2-7, the full variable domain is DVKVTQSSRYLVKRTGEKVFLECVQDMDHENMFWYRQDPGLGLRLIYFSYDVKMKEKGDIPEGYSVSREKKERFSLILESASTNQTSMYLCASRSRAGGRREQYFGPGTRLTVT.

This clone was picked up many times. The J gene is TRBJ1-6, the V gene TRBV14; D is possibly TRBD1 (5 bases). In germline, CDR1 is SGHDN, CDR2 FVKESK. The CDR3 has 16 amino acids. The V gene lost 1 base and the J gene lost 6 bases, with 13 bases spanning the gap. Here the CDR3 DNA reads TGTGCCAGCAGCCAAGTGGGGGGTCCCCTTAATTCACCCCTCCACTTT. Translated: CASSQVGGPLNSPLHF.

The V gene is TRBV5-4, the J gene TRBJ2-1, with 8 bases identical to TRBD2. This CDR3 comprises 14 residues. The trim removed 4 bases at V and 7 bases at J, leaving 7 bases unmatched. Germline assignment: CDR1 SGHNT and CDR2 YYREEE (reference sequence). CDR3 coding DNA: TGTGCCAGCAGCCGGGGGGGCGGACAAAATGAGCAGTTCTTC. The encoded protein is CASSRGGGQNEQFF.

The chain recombines TRBV4-2 with TRBJ2-6; D possibly corresponds to TRBD1 (6 bases). Deletions cut 3 bases from V and 4 bases from J, with 13 bases between. Germline CDR1 is LGHNA and CDR2 is YNFKEQ. CDR3 length: 16 amino acids. The CDR3 DNA follows: TGTGCCAGCAGCCACAACCAGGGGAGAGGGGCCAACGTCCTGACTTTC. Translation: CASSHNQGRGANVLTF.

This clone was observed a few times. This sample includes further DNA sequences coding for the same CDR3. This rearrangement joins TRBV19 to TRBJ2-7; TRBD1 is a possible D gene (6 bases). CDR1 and CDR2 (germline): LNHDA, SQIVND (reference sequence). This CDR3 region has 14 residues. Trimming removed 6 bases at V and 2 bases at J, with 14 bases between. The CDR3 DNA follows: TGTGCCAGTAGCACCGGGACATTTACCTACGAGCAGTACTTC. Encoded protein: CASSTGTFTYEQYF.

The chain joins TRBV28 to TRBJ2-1, with D tentatively TRBD1 (6 bases). Trimming removed 5 bases at V and 8 bases at J, with 13 bases between. This CDR3 has 13 amino acids. Germline V lookup: CDR1 MDHEN, CDR2 SYDVKM. The CDR3 spells CASSIGGRDEQFF. The CDR3, as DNA: TGTGCCAGCAGTATTGGGGGCCGGGATGAGCAGTTCTTC.

This clone was counted a few times. The genes are TRBV4-2 and TRBJ1-2; D is ambiguous. CDR1 is LGHNA and CDR2 is YNFKEQ in the germline V gene. The CDR3 runs 10 residues. V gave up 8 bases and J gave up 4 bases, with 5 bases separating them. CDR3 region: CASGRYGYTF. As DNA, the CDR3 is TGTGCCAGCGGGCGCTATGGCTACACCTTC.

V gene TRBV30 combines with J gene TRBJ1-4, with a possible D match to TRBD1 (6 bases). Germline CDR1 GTSNPN, CDR2 SVGIG (reference sequence). CDR3 length: 13 amino acids. The V gene lost 3 bases and the J gene lost 6 bases, with 11 bases spanning the gap. CDR3 residues: CAWRQQGYEKLFF. As DNA, the CDR3 is TGTGCCTGGAGGCAACAGGGATATGAAAAACTGTTTTTT. The full variable domain, with the rest looked up from reference TRBV30 and TRBJ1-4, is SQTIHQWPATLVQPVGSPLSLECTVEGTSNPNLYWYRQAAGRGLQLLFYSVGIGQISSEVPQNLSASRPQDRQFILSSKKLLLSDSGFYLCAWRQQGYEKLFFGSGTQLSVL.